What follows describes a single T cell receptor (beta chain). The CDR3 runs 16 residues. Germline-derived CDR1 and CDR2 are SEHNR and FQNEAQ (reference sequence). The V and J ends lost 5 bases and 9 bases respectively, with 23 bases between them. This specimen belongs to a study of blood T cell repertoires in COVID-19. Study details: PBMCs, B-cell-depleted T cells, or T cells provided the cDNA or gDNA that made up the material.

Original handling: It was from reference gene primer amplification that nucleated cell counts were estimated. The repertoire was sequenced with immunoSEQ multiplex PCR; TCRdb's copy has only in-frame clones and lacks some. The V and J calls and clone size come from that table; D and trimming were worked out from the DNA. The sample yields approximately 19,000 clones, 86% seen once. The sample was peripheral blood. The source of this sequence is a human donor with active COVID-19. The donor label of this sample is uncertain. The J gene is TRBJ2-1, the V gene TRBV7-9; D perhaps matches TRBD2 (7 bases). The CDR3 spells CASSPGLGRGYPEQFF. CDR3 in DNA: TGTGCCAGCAGCCCCGGACTAGGAAGGGGGTATCCTGAGCAGTTCTTC.